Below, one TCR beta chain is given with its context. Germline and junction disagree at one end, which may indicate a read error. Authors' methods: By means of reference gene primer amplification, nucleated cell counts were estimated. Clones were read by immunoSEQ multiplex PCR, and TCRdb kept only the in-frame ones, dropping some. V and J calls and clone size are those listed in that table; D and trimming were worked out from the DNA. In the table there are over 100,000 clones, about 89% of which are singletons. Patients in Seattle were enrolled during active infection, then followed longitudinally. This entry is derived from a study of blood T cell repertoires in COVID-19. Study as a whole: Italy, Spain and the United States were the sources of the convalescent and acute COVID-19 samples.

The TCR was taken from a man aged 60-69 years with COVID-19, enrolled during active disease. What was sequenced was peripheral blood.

The CDR3 here is CASSLGTGDPHNF. As DNA, the CDR3 is TGTGCCAGCAGCTTAGGGACAGGGGATCCCCATAACTTC. The chain recombines TRBV7-3 with TRBJ2-7; TRBD1 matches at 10 bases. CDR1 SGHTA and CDR2 FQGTGA come from the germline V gene. This CDR3 region has 13 residues.